The subject of this entry is one T cell receptor beta chain. TCRdb keeps only in-frame clones here, not all; method: immunoSEQ multiplex PCR. Of approximately 110,000 clones listed, about 90% are singletons. The record originates from a study of T cell responses to AZD1222 COVID-19 vaccine. V was pared by 4 bases and J by 4 bases, with 17 bases between. The CDR3 has 15 residues. CDR1 and CDR2 (germline): SGDLS, YYNGEE. This specimen consisted of peripheral blood, obtained on day 0 of AZD1222 vaccination. The source of this sequence is an adult in good health. The rearrangement uses TRBV9 and TRBJ1-2, with D possibly being TRBD1 (6 bases). The chain's CDR3 is CASSPPQGSGYGYTF. Here the CDR3 DNA reads TGTGCCAGCAGCCCACCCCAGGGGTCGGGCTATGGCTACACCTTC. Full variable domain (missing parts from reference TRBV9 and TRBJ1-2): DSGVTQTPKHLITATGQRVTLRCSPRSGDLSVYWYQQSLDQGLQFLIQYYNGEERAKGNILERFSAQQFPDLHSELNLSSLELGDSALYFCASSPPQGSGYGYTFGSGTRLTVV.